This TCR beta chain was recorded in a study of response to subunit inactivated influenza vaccine. Germline lookup yields CDR1 MNHEY and CDR2 SVGEGT. The CDR3 runs to 15 residues. This clonotype was found a few times. At one of its ends the junction is not consistent with the germline gene, which may arise from a read error. TCRdb re-derived calls from the RT-PCR reads in MiXCR, one entry per CDR3 protein. The data contain about 700,000 distinct CDR3 sequences, roughly 14% of them singletons. This TCR derives from a man aged 50 to 60 who received an inactivated influenza vaccine. Specimen: PBMCs from blood, collected 14 days before vaccination. The chain combines TRBV6-2 or TRBV6-3 with TRBJ1-5; D is unclear. CDR3 DNA sequence: TGTGCCAGCAGTTACGTAGCAGCCCGCAACCAGCCCCAGCATTTT. This codes for CASSYVAARNQPQHF.